Listed below are T cell receptor beta chains from one sample, sequenced in a study of T cell responses to AZD1222 COVID-19 vaccine. The method was immunoSEQ multiplex PCR; TCRdb's version includes in-frame clones alone and lacks a portion of them. The sample records more than 150,000 clones, about 90% being singletons. The sample in question was peripheral blood, obtained 28 days after the second AZD1222 dose. Receptors were obtained from an adult who received the AZD1222 COVID-19 vaccine. Both conserved end residues are part of each CDR3. A D gene is named only where the DNA matches it firmly. The size of a clone is reported for some rows only, either as once, few or many, or as a class for expanded clones.

abundance,v_gene,j_gene,d_gene,CDR3nt,CDR3aa
.,TRBV6-6,TRBJ2-7,.,TGTGCCAGCAGTTACAAGGGGAGCTCCTACGAGCAGTACTTC,CASSYKGSSYEQYF
.,TRBV7-2,TRBJ1-2,.,TGTGCCAGCAGCCCCCCCAACAGAGAATATGGCTACACCTTC,CASSPPNREYGYTF
.,TRBV19,TRBJ1-1,.,TGTGCCAGTAGTAATAGAGGGGGGAACACTGAAGCTTTCTTT,CASSNRGGNTEAFF
.,TRBV3-1/TRBV3-2,TRBJ1-3,.,TGTGCCAGCAGCCTCTTACACAGGAGCTCTGGAAACACCATATATTTT,CASSLLHRSSGNTIYF
.,TRBV21-1,TRBJ2-5,.,TGTGCCAGCAGCAAAGCTGTTAGCGGAGACCCCTGGGCCCAAGAGACCCAGTACTTC,CASSKAVSGDPWAQETQYF
.,TRBV15,TRBJ2-1,TRBD2,TGTGCCACCAGCACCACTAGGACTAGCGGGAGGGATGAGCAGTTCTTC,CATSTTRTSGRDEQFF
few,TRBV18,TRBJ2-7,TRBD2,TGTGCCAGCTCACCAATGATGAGCGGGGGATACGAGCAGTACTTC,CASSPMMSGGYEQYF
.,TRBV6-2/TRBV6-3,TRBJ2-5,.,TGTGCCAGCAGCCCCAGTGGGAGAGCTCAAGAGACCCAGTACTTC,CASSPSGRAQETQYF
.,TRBV6-5,TRBJ2-2,TRBD2,TGTGCCAGCAGTTTGCTAGCGGGAGGGCCCGGGGAGCTGTTTTTT,CASSLLAGGPGELFF
few,TRBV15,TRBJ2-7,TRBD1,TGTGCCACCACTAAGGACAGGGGCGACGAGCAGTACTTC,CATTKDRGDEQYF